This note documents a single T cell receptor (beta chain) sequence. The data stem from a study of blood T cell repertoires in COVID-19. Sequencing used immunoSEQ multiplex PCR; TCRdb keeps in-frame clones, though not all of them. In the table there are some 520,000 clones, 85% to 90% of which are singletons. V lost 5 bases, J lost 1 base, and 8 bases lay in between. The CDR3 is 14 amino acids. Germline CDR1 reads KGHSH; CDR2 reads LQKENI. This receptor was identified in a man between 18 and 35 years old with COVID-19, enrolled during active disease. The V and J genes are TRBV18 and TRBJ2-2, with D possibly matching TRBD1 (5 bases). Material for sequencing was peripheral blood. The CDR3: CASSIGQNTGELFF. For the CDR3, the DNA is TGTGCCAGCTCAATCGGACAGAACACCGGGGAGCTGTTTTTT. The full variable domain, its missing parts supplied by reference TRBV18 and TRBJ2-2, is NAGVMQNPRHLVRRRGQEARLRCSPMKGHSHVYWYRQLPEEGLKFMVYLQKENIIDESGMPKERFSAEFPKEGPSILRIQQVVRGDSAAYFCASSIGQNTGELFFGEGSRLTVL.